The present entry profiles one T cell receptor beta chain with its context. Antigen specificity is unknown. This specimen belongs to a study of shared clonotypes between healthy human individuals. General study findings and limits: Clonotypes that were shared across a few donors made up roughly 5% of naive CD4 clonotypes. Clonotype sharing among donors, it was expected, would be affected by sequencing depth.

CD8 cells classed as naive were CD45RO-negative and positively selected for CCR7, excluding terminally differentiated effector memory CD45RA+ cells. Assay runs were performed at deep level. Clones were read by immunoSEQ multiplex PCR, and TCRdb kept only the in-frame ones, dropping some. The repertoire consists of around 1.9 million clones, with just under 95% occurring once and the leading ten covering about 1.6%. The CDR3 has 17 amino acids. V lost 4 bases to trimming and J lost 0 bases; unmatched junction nucleotides: 6. CDR1 SNHLY and CDR2 FYNNEI come from the germline V gene. This TCR was recovered from a man aged 18 to 30 in good health. Some clones in this sample may be carry-over from other donors' samples. The chain carries TRBV2 and TRBJ1-4; TRBD1 aligns across 9 bases. Sequencing was performed on naive CD8+ T cells from PBMCs. This CDR3 reads CASSGDRDHATNEKLFF. The CDR3 DNA sequence: TGTGCCAGCAGTGGGGACAGGGACCATGCAACTAATGAAAAACTGTTTTTT.